This is a list of T cell receptor beta chains from one sample in a study of T cell responses to AZD1222 COVID-19 vaccine. The data were produced by immunoSEQ multiplex PCR, yet TCRdb's version contains in-frame clones alone and is incomplete. This table holds some 120,000 clones, roughly 88% found once. The sample here was peripheral blood, taken on day 0 of AZD1222 vaccination. These receptors originate from an adult in good health. Each CDR3 is given with its conserved first and last residue. Fields, in order: J gene, V gene, clone size, D gene, CDR3 DNA, CDR3 protein. D genes are given only for firm matches. Where a row states a size, it is once, few, many or the class of an expanded clone; other rows omit it.

j_gene: TRBJ1-2
v_gene: TRBV2
abundance: few
d_gene: NA
CDR3nt: TGTGCCAGCACCAACACTAACAGGGTCTCCGGCTACACCTTC
CDR3aa: CASTNTNRVSGYTF

j_gene: TRBJ1-4
v_gene: TRBV6-2/TRBV6-3
abundance: NA
d_gene: NA
CDR3nt: TGTGCCAGCAGCCGCCACGGTGCAACTAATGAAAAACTGTTTTTT
CDR3aa: CASSRHGATNEKLFF

j_gene: TRBJ2-7
v_gene: TRBV9
abundance: NA
d_gene: TRBD1
CDR3nt: TGTGCCAGCAGCCCCGGACGGACAGGAGGCTACGAGCAGTACTTC
CDR3aa: CASSPGRTGGYEQYF

j_gene: TRBJ1-2
v_gene: TRBV2
abundance: NA
d_gene: TRBD1
CDR3nt: TGTGCCAGCAATCAACAGGGGACCCATGGCTACACCTTC
CDR3aa: CASNQQGTHGYTF

j_gene: TRBJ1-1
v_gene: TRBV19
abundance: NA
d_gene: NA
CDR3nt: TGTGCCAGTAGTGTGGACACCCGAACTTTGTATAATACTGAAGCTTTCTTT
CDR3aa: CASSVDTRTLYNTEAFF

j_gene: TRBJ2-7
v_gene: TRBV4-1
abundance: NA
d_gene: NA
CDR3nt: TGCGCCAGCAGCCAATCCCCCTCCGCTGGATACGAGCAGTACTTC
CDR3aa: CASSQSPSAGYEQYF

j_gene: TRBJ2-7
v_gene: TRBV6-5
abundance: NA
d_gene: NA
CDR3nt: TGTGCCAGCAGTTACTCGACAGTATCCGAGCAGTACTTC
CDR3aa: CASSYSTVSEQYF

j_gene: TRBJ1-2
v_gene: TRBV7-9
abundance: NA
d_gene: NA
CDR3nt: TGTGCCAGCAGCTTAGACAGGGCATATGGCTACACCTTC
CDR3aa: CASSLDRAYGYTF

j_gene: TRBJ1-1
v_gene: TRBV19
abundance: few
d_gene: NA
CDR3nt: TGTGCCAGTAGGGTGTTGGTTCGGAACACTGAAGCTTTCTTT
CDR3aa: CASRVLVRNTEAFF

j_gene: TRBJ2-1
v_gene: TRBV7-2
abundance: NA
d_gene: TRBD2
CDR3nt: TGTGCCAGCAGCTTAGTCCCCACTAGCGGGTCTGGAAGCAATGAGCAGTTCTTC
CDR3aa: CASSLVPTSGSGSNEQFF

j_gene: TRBJ2-1
v_gene: TRBV28
abundance: NA
d_gene: NA
CDR3nt: TGTGCCAGCAGCCGGGACCAACTTACCTACAATGAGCAGTTCTTC
CDR3aa: CASSRDQLTYNEQFF

j_gene: TRBJ2-1
v_gene: TRBV7-9
abundance: NA
d_gene: NA
CDR3nt: TGTGCCAGCAGCTTAGATGTTGAGCAGTTCTTC
CDR3aa: CASSLDVEQFF

j_gene: TRBJ2-2
v_gene: TRBV24-1
abundance: NA
d_gene: TRBD2
CDR3nt: TGTGCCACCGCGCCTAGCGGGCTAGGGGACACCGGGGAGCTGTTTTTT
CDR3aa: CATAPSGLGDTGELFF

j_gene: TRBJ1-1
v_gene: TRBV28
abundance: NA
d_gene: TRBD1
CDR3nt: TGTGCCAGCAGTTTGATAGGGGGCCTGAACACTGAAGCTTTCTTT
CDR3aa: CASSLIGGLNTEAFF

j_gene: TRBJ2-7
v_gene: TRBV19
abundance: few
d_gene: NA
CDR3nt: TGTGCCAGTAGTATAGAGATGGGGACAGAGCAGTACTTC
CDR3aa: CASSIEMGTEQYF

j_gene: TRBJ1-4
v_gene: TRBV5-5
abundance: NA
d_gene: NA
CDR3nt: TGTGCCAGCAGCTTGTTGGCAGGGAATGAAAAACTGTTTTTT
CDR3aa: CASSLLAGNEKLFF

j_gene: TRBJ2-1
v_gene: TRBV25-1
abundance: NA
d_gene: TRBD2
CDR3nt: TGTGCCAGCAGTGGAAGCGGGAGGGCAGGTGAGCAGTTCTTC
CDR3aa: CASSGSGRAGEQFF

j_gene: TRBJ1-2
v_gene: TRBV7-9
abundance: NA
d_gene: NA
CDR3nt: TGTGCCAGCAGCTTAGTCTCCCTTGGGGACTTCCTTTATGGCTACACCTTC
CDR3aa: CASSLVSLGDFLYGYTF

j_gene: TRBJ1-2
v_gene: TRBV5-6
abundance: NA
d_gene: NA
CDR3nt: TGTGCCAGCAGCTTGGTCTGGGAACGGGACTATGGCTACACCTTC
CDR3aa: CASSLVWERDYGYTF

j_gene: TRBJ2-7
v_gene: TRBV30
abundance: NA
d_gene: TRBD1
CDR3nt: TGTGCCGGCACCCGGACAGGGGAATTCTACGAGCAGTACTTC
CDR3aa: CAGTRTGEFYEQYF

j_gene: TRBJ1-2
v_gene: TRBV27
abundance: NA
d_gene: NA
CDR3nt: TGTGCCAGCAGTTTACTGCAGGGATTCGGCGGCTACACCTTC
CDR3aa: CASSLLQGFGGYTF

j_gene: TRBJ1-1
v_gene: TRBV28
abundance: NA
d_gene: NA
CDR3nt: TGTGCCAGCAGTTTAAACCCGACGGGGGAATTGGCTTTCTTT
CDR3aa: CASSLNPTGELAFF

j_gene: TRBJ1-4
v_gene: TRBV14
abundance: NA
d_gene: TRBD1
CDR3nt: TGTGCCAGCAGCCAAGACGCGACAGGGCGCTCGGAAAAACTGTTTTTT
CDR3aa: CASSQDATGRSEKLFF

j_gene: TRBJ2-1
v_gene: TRBV3-1/TRBV3-2
abundance: NA
d_gene: TRBD2
CDR3nt: TGTGCCAGCAGTCGGACCGGGACTAGCGGGGGTTCCTACAATGAGCAGTTCTTC
CDR3aa: CASSRTGTSGGSYNEQFF

j_gene: TRBJ2-1
v_gene: TRBV11-2
abundance: NA
d_gene: NA
CDR3nt: TGTGCCAGCAGCGCCCTGCGCAGCGTATACAATGAGCAGTTCTTC
CDR3aa: CASSALRSVYNEQFF

j_gene: TRBJ2-3
v_gene: TRBV7-2
abundance: NA
d_gene: TRBD2
CDR3nt: TGTGCCAGCAGCTCAGGGACTAGCGAGGGGGCGGGGGATACGCAGTATTTT
CDR3aa: CASSSGTSEGAGDTQYF

j_gene: TRBJ1-1
v_gene: TRBV6-5
abundance: NA
d_gene: NA
CDR3nt: TGTGCCAGCAGTCAACAGAAATACACTGAAGCTTTCTTT
CDR3aa: CASSQQKYTEAFF

j_gene: TRBJ2-7
v_gene: TRBV6-2/TRBV6-3
abundance: NA
d_gene: TRBD2
CDR3nt: TGTGCCAGCAGTTACCCAAGCGGGGGGCCCTCCTACGAGCAGTACTTC
CDR3aa: CASSYPSGGPSYEQYF

j_gene: TRBJ2-7
v_gene: TRBV12-2
abundance: NA
d_gene: NA
CDR3nt: TGTGCAAGTCGCTTAGATTCCGGGGACGAGCAGTACTTC
CDR3aa: CASRLDSGDEQYF

j_gene: TRBJ1-1
v_gene: TRBV28
abundance: NA
d_gene: NA
CDR3nt: TGTGCCAGCTCAGGGGTGGGGAACACTGAAGCTTTCTTT
CDR3aa: CASSGVGNTEAFF

j_gene: TRBJ1-2
v_gene: TRBV27
abundance: NA
d_gene: NA
CDR3nt: TGTGCCAGCAGTGCCGGGCTCTATGGCTACACCTTC
CDR3aa: CASSAGLYGYTF

j_gene: TRBJ2-7
v_gene: TRBV15
abundance: NA
d_gene: TRBD2
CDR3nt: TGTGCCACCAGCAGAGTCCCTAGCGGGGAGCAGTACTTC
CDR3aa: CATSRVPSGEQYF

j_gene: TRBJ1-5
v_gene: TRBV5-6
abundance: once
d_gene: NA
CDR3nt: TGTGCCAGCAGCTTGAAGGGCAGGGTTAGCAATCAGCCCCAGCATTTT
CDR3aa: CASSLKGRVSNQPQHF

j_gene: TRBJ1-5
v_gene: TRBV9
abundance: few
d_gene: NA
CDR3nt: TGTGCCAGCAGCGTAGGTGGAGGGGGGAATCAGCCCCAGCATTTT
CDR3aa: CASSVGGGGNQPQHF

j_gene: TRBJ1-1
v_gene: TRBV2
abundance: NA
d_gene: NA
CDR3nt: TGTGCCAGCAGGAGGCAGGGAAATACTGAAGCTTTCTTT
CDR3aa: CASRRQGNTEAFF

j_gene: TRBJ1-2
v_gene: TRBV24-1
abundance: NA
d_gene: NA
CDR3nt: TGTGCCACCAGTGATAATACAGGTTATGGCTACACCTTC
CDR3aa: CATSDNTGYGYTF

j_gene: TRBJ2-1
v_gene: TRBV5-1
abundance: few
d_gene: TRBD1
CDR3nt: TGCGCCAGCAGCCCGGACAGGACAGTGAGGAATGAGCAGTTCTTC
CDR3aa: CASSPDRTVRNEQFF

j_gene: TRBJ2-7
v_gene: TRBV11-3
abundance: NA
d_gene: TRBD1
CDR3nt: TGTGCCAGCAGTTCCGGGACAGGGGCCTACGAGCAGTACTTC
CDR3aa: CASSSGTGAYEQYF

j_gene: TRBJ2-1
v_gene: TRBV7-3
abundance: NA
d_gene: NA
CDR3nt: TGTGCCAGCAGCTCAAACAGGGTTGAGCAGTTCTTC
CDR3aa: CASSSNRVEQFF

j_gene: TRBJ1-4
v_gene: TRBV30
abundance: NA
d_gene: NA
CDR3nt: TGTGCCTGGACTCGTCAGGGGTTGCTCGCCGAAAAACTGTTTTTT
CDR3aa: CAWTRQGLLAEKLFF

j_gene: TRBJ2-5
v_gene: TRBV7-6
abundance: NA
d_gene: TRBD2
CDR3nt: TGTGCCAGCAGCCCGAGACTAGCGGGGGGCCAAGAGACCCAGTACTTC
CDR3aa: CASSPRLAGGQETQYF

j_gene: TRBJ2-7
v_gene: TRBV4-1
abundance: NA
d_gene: NA
CDR3nt: TGCGCCAGCAGCCAATTCTTGGGGTCCGATGGGTACTTC
CDR3aa: CASSQFLGSDGYF

j_gene: TRBJ1-1
v_gene: TRBV19
abundance: NA
d_gene: TRBD1
CDR3nt: TGTGCCGTACAGGGGAGGACTGAAGCTTTCTTT
CDR3aa: CAVQGRTEAFF

j_gene: TRBJ2-7
v_gene: TRBV3-1/TRBV3-2
abundance: NA
d_gene: NA
CDR3nt: TGTGCCAGCAGCCATGCCCTAGCGCTCCACTACGAGCAGTACTTC
CDR3aa: CASSHALALHYEQYF